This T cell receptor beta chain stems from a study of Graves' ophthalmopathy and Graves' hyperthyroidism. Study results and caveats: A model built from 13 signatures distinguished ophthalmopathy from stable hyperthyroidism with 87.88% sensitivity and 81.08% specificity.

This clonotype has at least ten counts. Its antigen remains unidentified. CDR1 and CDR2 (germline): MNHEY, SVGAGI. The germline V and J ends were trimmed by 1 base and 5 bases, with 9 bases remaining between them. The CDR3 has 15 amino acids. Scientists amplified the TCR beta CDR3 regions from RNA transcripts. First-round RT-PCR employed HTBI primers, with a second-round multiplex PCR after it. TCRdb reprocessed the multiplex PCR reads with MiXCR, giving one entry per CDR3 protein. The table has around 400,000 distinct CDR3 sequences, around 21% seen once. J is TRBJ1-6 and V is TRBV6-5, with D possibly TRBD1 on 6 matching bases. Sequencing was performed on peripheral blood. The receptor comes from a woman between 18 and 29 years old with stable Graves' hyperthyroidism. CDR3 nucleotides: TGTGCCAGCAGTTACTGGGGACAAGATAATTCACCCCTCCACTTT. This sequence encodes CASSYWGQDNSPLHF.